This TCR beta chain comes out of a study of shared clonotypes between healthy human individuals. The CDR3 is made up of 15 amino acids. V lost 3 bases and J lost 4; bases outside the gene matches: 7. Germline V lookup: CDR1 MDHEN, CDR2 SYDVKM. Naive CD8 cells lacked CD45RO, underwent positive selection for CCR7 and left out terminally differentiated effector memory CD45RA+ cells. The healthy adult donors were HIV-negative and reported no recent acute infections or vaccinations. TCRdb's table, derived via immunoSEQ multiplex PCR, lists solely in-frame clones and lacks some. This repertoire shows about 2.1 million clones, 90% to 95% found once; its top ten account for about 1.6%.

The TCR originated in a man aged 18 to 30 in good health. Some clones in this sample may be carry-over from other donors' samples. The J gene is TRBJ2-7, the V gene TRBV28; TRBD1 agrees at 9 bases. Sequenced input: naive CD8+ T cells from PBMCs. CDR3 loop: CASSFVGTGWYEQYF. In nucleotides, the CDR3 is TGTGCCAGCAGTTTTGTCGGGACAGGGTGGTACGAGCAGTACTTC.